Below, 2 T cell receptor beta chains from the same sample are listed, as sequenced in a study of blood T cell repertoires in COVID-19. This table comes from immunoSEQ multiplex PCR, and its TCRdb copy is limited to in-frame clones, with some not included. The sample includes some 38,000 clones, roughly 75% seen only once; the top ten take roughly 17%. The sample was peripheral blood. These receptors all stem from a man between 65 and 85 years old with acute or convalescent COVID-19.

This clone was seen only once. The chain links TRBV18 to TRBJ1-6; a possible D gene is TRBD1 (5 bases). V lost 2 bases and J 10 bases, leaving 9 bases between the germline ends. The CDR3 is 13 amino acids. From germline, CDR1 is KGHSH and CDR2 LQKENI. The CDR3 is CASSPAGPSPLHF. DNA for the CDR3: TGTGCCAGCTCACCAGCGGGGCCCTCACCCCTCCACTTT.

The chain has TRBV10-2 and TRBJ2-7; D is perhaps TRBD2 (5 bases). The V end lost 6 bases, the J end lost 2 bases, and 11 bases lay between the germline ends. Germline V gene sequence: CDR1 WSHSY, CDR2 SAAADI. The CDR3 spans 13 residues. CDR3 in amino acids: CASRGSAAYEQYF. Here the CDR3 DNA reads TGCGCCAGCAGGGGGAGCGCAGCCTACGAGCAGTACTTC.